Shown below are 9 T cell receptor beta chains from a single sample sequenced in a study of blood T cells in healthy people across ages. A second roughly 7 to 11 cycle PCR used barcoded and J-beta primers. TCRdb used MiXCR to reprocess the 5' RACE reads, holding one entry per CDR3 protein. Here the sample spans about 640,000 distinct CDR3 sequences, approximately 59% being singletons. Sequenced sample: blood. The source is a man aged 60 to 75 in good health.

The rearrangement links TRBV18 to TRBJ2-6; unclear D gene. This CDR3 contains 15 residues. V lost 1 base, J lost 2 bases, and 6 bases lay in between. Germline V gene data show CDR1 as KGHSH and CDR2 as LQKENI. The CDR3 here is CASSPQSTGANVLTF. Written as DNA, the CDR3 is TGTGCCAGCTCACCACAGTCGACTGGGGCCAACGTCCTGACTTTC.

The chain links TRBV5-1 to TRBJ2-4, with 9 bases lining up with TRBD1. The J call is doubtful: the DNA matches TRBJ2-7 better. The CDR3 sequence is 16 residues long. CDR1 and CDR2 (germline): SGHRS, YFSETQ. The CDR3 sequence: CASSPRGTGTFYEQYF. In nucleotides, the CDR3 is TGCGCCAGCAGCCCACGAGGGACAGGGACTTTCTACGAGCAGTACTTC.

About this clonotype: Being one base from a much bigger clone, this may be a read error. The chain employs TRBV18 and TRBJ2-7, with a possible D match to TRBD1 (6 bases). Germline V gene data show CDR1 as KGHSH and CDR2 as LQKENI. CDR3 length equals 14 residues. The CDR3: CASSPTGSSCEQYF. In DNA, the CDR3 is TGTGCCAGCTCACCAACAGGGAGCTCCTGCGAGCAGTACTTC.

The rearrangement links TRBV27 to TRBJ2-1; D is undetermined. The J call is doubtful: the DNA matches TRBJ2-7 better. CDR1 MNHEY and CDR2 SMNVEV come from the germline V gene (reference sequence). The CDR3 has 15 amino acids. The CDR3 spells CASSWASVGPYEQYF. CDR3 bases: TGTGCCAGCAGTTGGGCGAGCGTGGGCCCCTACGAGCAGTACTTC.

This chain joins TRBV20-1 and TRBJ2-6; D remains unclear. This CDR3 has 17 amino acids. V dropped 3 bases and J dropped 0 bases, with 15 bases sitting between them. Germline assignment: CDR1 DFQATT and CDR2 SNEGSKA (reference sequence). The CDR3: CSASPRGVASGANVLTF. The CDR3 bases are TGCAGTGCTAGTCCCCGCGGCGTCGCCTCTGGGGCCAACGTCCTGACTTTC.

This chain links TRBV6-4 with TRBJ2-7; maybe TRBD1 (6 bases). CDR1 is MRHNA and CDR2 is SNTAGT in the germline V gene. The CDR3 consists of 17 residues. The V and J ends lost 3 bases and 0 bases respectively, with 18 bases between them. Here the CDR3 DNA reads TGTGCCAGCAGTGAAAAGATGGACAGCGCGAGCTCCTACGAGCAGTACTTC. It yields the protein CASSEKMDSASSYEQYF.

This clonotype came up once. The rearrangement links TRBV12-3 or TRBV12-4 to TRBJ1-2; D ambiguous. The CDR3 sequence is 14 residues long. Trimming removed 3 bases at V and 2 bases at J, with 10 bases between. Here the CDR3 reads CASSFGGLNYGYTF. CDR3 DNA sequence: TGTGCCAGCAGTTTCGGAGGGCTAAACTATGGCTACACCTTC.

The CDR3 nucleotides are TGCGCCAGCAGCTTCGGACAGTCCGGGGCCTACAATGAGCAGTACTTC. This encodes CASSFGQSGAYNEQYF. The J gene is TRBJ2-4, the V gene TRBV5-1; the D gene is possibly TRBD1 (6 bases). From germline, CDR1 is SGHRS and CDR2 YFSETQ. The CDR3 is made up of 16 amino acids. Trimming took off 2 bases at V and 13 bases at J, with 25 bases between the two ends.

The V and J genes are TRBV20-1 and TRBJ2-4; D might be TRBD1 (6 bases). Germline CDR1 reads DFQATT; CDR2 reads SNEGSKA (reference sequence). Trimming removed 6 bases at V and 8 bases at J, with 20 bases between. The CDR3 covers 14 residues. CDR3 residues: CSAENRRDMDIQYF. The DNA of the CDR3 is TGCAGTGCCGAGAATAGAAGGGACATGGACATTCAGTACTTC.